This TCR beta chain was recovered during a study of blood T cell repertoires in COVID-19. The protocol was immunoSEQ multiplex PCR, while the TCRdb copy is restricted to in-frame clones and leaves out a portion. Of approximately 220,000 clones in the sample, roughly 80% were seen once. Germline V gene data show CDR1 as SGHVS and CDR2 as FQNEAQ. The CDR3 covers 14 residues. The V gene lost 5 bases and the J gene lost 3 bases, with 11 bases spanning the gap. This clonotype was sampled from a woman in her 40s with acute COVID-19. J is TRBJ1-5 and V is TRBV7-8; D might be TRBD1 (5 bases). Sequencing was carried out using PBMCs or T cells enriched from blood (not recorded which). The CDR3 region is CASSPPGINQPQHF. As DNA, the CDR3 is TGTGCCAGCAGCCCTCCAGGGATCAATCAGCCCCAGCATTTT.